This TCR beta chain was profiled in a study of graft-versus-host responses after intestinal transplantation. The wider study: For approximately three years after anti-thymocyte globulin induction, all recipients took tacrolimus and steroids. General study findings and limits: Some patients had graft-donor T cell macrochimerism. In their allografts, the ratios of graft-versus-host to host-versus-graft T cell clones were high. The highest levels of circulating GvH clones went along with early declines in HvG clones after transplant.

As concerns this clone: Its antigen is currently unknown.

Deletions cut 5 bases from V and 2 bases from J, with 12 bases between. This CDR3 spans 14 amino acids. Germline V gene lookup returns CDR1 LNHDA and CDR2 SQIVND (reference sequence). Method: immunoSEQ multiplex PCR; TCRdb's copy keeps in-frame clones and lacks some. The sample comprises around 130,000 clones, over 85% of which are singletons, and roughly 0.17% rests with the top ten. The chain is built from TRBV19 and TRBJ2-5, with a possible D match to TRBD1 (6 bases). This clonotype originated in a human donor who received an intestinal transplant. The input for sequencing was unstimulated CD4+ T cells sorted from spleen or lymph node cells, taken before intestinal transplant. The CDR3 protein is CASSLPGQQETQYF. In DNA, the CDR3 is TGTGCCAGTAGTCTACCGGGACAACAAGAGACCCAGTACTTC.